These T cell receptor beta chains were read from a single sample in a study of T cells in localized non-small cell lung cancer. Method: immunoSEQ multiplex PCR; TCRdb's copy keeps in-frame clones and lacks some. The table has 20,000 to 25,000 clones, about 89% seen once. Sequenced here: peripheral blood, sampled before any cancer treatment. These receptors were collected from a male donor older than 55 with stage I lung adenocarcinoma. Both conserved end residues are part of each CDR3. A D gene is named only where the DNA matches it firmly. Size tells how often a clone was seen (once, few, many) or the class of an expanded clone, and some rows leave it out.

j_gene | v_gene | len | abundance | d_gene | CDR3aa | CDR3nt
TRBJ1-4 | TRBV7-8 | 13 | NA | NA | CASSPLPHEKLFF | TGTGCCAGCAGCCCCCTGCCCCACGAAAAACTGTTTTTT
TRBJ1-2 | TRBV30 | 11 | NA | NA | CASWRIGGYTF | TGTGCCAGCTGGCGGATAGGTGGCTACACCTTC
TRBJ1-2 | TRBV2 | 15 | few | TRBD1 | CASCCPGTAKRGYTF | TGTGCCAGCTGCTGCCCCGGGACAGCTAAGAGGGGCTACACCTTC
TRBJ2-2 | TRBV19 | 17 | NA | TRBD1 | CASSDPKRTGGTGELFF | TGTGCCAGTAGTGACCCGAAAAGGACAGGGGGCACCGGGGAGCTGTTTTTT
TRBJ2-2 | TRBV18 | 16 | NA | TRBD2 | CASSPPGGSYTGELFF | TGTGCCAGCTCACCACCGGGAGGGTCGTACACCGGGGAGCTGTTTTTT
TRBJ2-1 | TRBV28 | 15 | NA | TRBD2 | CASSLGTSVNNEQFF | TGTGCCAGCAGTTTGGGGACTAGCGTTAACAATGAGCAGTTCTTC
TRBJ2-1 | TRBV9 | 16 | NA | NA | CASSGYGGPSYNEQFF | TGTGCCAGCAGCGGATACGGCGGGCCTTCCTACAATGAGCAGTTCTTC
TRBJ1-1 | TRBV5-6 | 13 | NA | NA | CASSYLGRTEAFF | TGTGCCAGCAGCTACCTAGGGAGAACTGAAGCTTTCTTT
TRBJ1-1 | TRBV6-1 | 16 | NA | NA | CASSERPGAMNTEAFF | TGTGCCAGCAGTGAACGGCCGGGAGCCATGAACACTGAAGCTTTCTTT
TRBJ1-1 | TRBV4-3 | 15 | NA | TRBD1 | CASSQDRGVNTEAFF | TGCGCCAGCAGCCAAGACAGGGGGGTGAACACTGAAGCTTTCTTT
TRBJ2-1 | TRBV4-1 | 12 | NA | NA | CASSHVGDEQFF | TGCGCCAGCAGCCACGTAGGAGATGAGCAGTTCTTC
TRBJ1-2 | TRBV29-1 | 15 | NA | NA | CSVGKGRASEDGYTF | TGCAGCGTTGGGAAGGGGCGGGCATCGGAGGATGGCTACACCTTC
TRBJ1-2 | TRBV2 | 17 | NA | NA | CASSEALGGQLGYGYTF | TGTGCCAGCAGTGAAGCCCTCGGCGGACAGCTAGGCTATGGCTACACCTTC
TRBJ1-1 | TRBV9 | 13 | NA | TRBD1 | CASSVQGTGEAFF | TGTGCCAGCAGCGTACAGGGGACAGGCGAAGCTTTCTTT
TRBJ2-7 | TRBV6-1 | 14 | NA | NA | CASSESRGPYEQYF | TGTGCCAGCAGTGAAAGTCGAGGGCCCTACGAGCAGTACTTC
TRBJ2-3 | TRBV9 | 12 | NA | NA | CASSVGTDTQYF | TGTGCCAGCAGCGTAGGAACAGATACGCAGTATTTT
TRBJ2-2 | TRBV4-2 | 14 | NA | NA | CASRGSGRSGELFF | TGTGCCAGCAGGGGGTCAGGGAGAAGCGGGGAGCTGTTTTTT
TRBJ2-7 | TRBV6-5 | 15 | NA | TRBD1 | CASSYFGTGSSEQYF | TGTGCCAGCAGCTATTTCGGGACAGGGTCCTCCGAGCAGTACTTC
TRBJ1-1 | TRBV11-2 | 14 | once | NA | CASSARLEHTEAFF | TGTGCCAGCAGCGCGCGGTTGGAGCACACTGAAGCTTTCTTT
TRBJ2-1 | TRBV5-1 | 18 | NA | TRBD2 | CASSSTSGGSSSYNEQFF | TGCGCCAGCAGCTCGACTAGCGGGGGGTCGAGCTCCTACAATGAGCAGTTCTTC
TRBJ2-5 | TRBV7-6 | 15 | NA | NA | CASSFDWGGQETQYF | TGTGCCAGCAGCTTCGACTGGGGAGGTCAAGAGACCCAGTACTTC
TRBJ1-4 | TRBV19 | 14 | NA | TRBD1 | CASSRDREGEKLFF | TGTGCCAGTAGTAGGGACAGGGAGGGCGAAAAACTGTTTTTT
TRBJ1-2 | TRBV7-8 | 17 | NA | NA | CASSSYLGGTANYGYTF | TGTGCCAGCAGCTCATATCTTGGGGGAACAGCTAACTATGGCTACACCTTC
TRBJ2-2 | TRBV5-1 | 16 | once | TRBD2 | CASSLIGTSGTGELFF | TGCGCCAGCAGCTTGATTGGGACTAGCGGCACCGGGGAGCTGTTTTTT
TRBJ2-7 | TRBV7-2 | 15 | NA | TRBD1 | CASSPRQGPSYEQYF | TGTGCCAGCAGCCCCAGACAGGGGCCATCCTACGAGCAGTACTTC
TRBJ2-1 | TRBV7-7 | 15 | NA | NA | CASSSSQGPLNEQFF | TGTGCCAGCAGCTCTAGCCAGGGGCCTCTCAATGAGCAGTTCTTC
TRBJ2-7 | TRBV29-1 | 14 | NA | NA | CSVGGVTASYEQYF | TGCAGCGTTGGAGGCGTGACAGCCTCCTACGAGCAGTACTTC
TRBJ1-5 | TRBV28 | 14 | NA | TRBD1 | CASRSDRAHQPQHF | TGTGCCAGCAGATCCGACAGGGCCCATCAGCCCCAGCATTTT
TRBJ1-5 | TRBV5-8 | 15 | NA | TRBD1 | CASSSGDRWGQPQHF | TGTGCCAGCAGCTCTGGGGACAGGTGGGGCCAGCCCCAGCATTTT
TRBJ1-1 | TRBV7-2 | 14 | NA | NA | CASSFFELNTEAFF | TGTGCCAGCAGCTTCTTCGAGTTGAACACTGAAGCTTTCTTT
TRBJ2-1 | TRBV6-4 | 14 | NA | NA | CASRYRESGDEQFF | TGTGCCAGCAGATACAGGGAGAGTGGAGATGAGCAGTTCTTC
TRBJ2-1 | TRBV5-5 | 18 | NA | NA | CASSFSVGALTSSHEQFF | TGTGCCAGCAGCTTTAGTGTCGGGGCGCTAACTAGTTCTCATGAGCAGTTCTTC
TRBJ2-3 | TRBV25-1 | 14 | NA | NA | CASSGQISTDTQYF | TGTGCCAGCAGTGGGCAGATTAGCACAGATACGCAGTATTTT
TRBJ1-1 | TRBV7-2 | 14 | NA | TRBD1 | CASSPRQGHTEAFF | TGTGCCAGCAGCCCCCGACAGGGTCACACTGAAGCTTTCTTT
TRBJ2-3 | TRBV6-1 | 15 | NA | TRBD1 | CASTPTGGLTDTQYF | TGTGCCAGCACCCCGACAGGGGGACTCACAGATACGCAGTATTTT
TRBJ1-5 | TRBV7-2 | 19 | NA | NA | CASSRTLGTTDSSNQPQHF | TGTGCCAGCAGCCGTACGCTCGGGACAACCGACTCTAGCAATCAGCCCCAGCATTTT
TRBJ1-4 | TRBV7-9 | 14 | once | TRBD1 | CASSFGQGREKLFF | TGTGCCAGCAGCTTTGGACAGGGGCGCGAAAAACTGTTTTTT
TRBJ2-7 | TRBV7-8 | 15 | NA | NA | CASSPPGPLTYEQYF | TGTGCCAGCAGCCCGCCGGGTCCATTGACCTACGAGCAGTACTTC
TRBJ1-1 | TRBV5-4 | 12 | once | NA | CASSLRNTEAFF | TGTGCCAGCAGCCTTAGGAACACTGAAGCTTTCTTT
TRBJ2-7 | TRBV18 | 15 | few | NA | CASSLGGGTVYEQYF | TGTGCCAGCTCACTGGGAGGGGGGACGGTCTACGAGCAGTACTTC
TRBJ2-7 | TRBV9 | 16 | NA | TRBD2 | CASSRSGLAETYEQYF | TGTGCCAGCAGCCGTAGTGGACTAGCGGAAACCTACGAGCAGTACTTC